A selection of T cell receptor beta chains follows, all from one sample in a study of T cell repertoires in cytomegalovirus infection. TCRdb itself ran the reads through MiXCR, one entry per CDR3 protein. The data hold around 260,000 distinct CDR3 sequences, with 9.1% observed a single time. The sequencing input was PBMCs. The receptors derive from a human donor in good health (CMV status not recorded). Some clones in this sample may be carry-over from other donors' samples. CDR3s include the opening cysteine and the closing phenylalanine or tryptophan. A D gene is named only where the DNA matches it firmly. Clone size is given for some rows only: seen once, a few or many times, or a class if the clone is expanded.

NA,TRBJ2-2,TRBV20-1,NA,TGCAGTGCTCCCCCGGGAGTGGGACAGCCGAACACCGGGGAGCTGTTTTTT,CSAPPGVGQPNTGELFF
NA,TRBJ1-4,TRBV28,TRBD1,TGTGCCAGCAGGATGCAGGGGGCGGGGTGGGAAAAACTGTTTTTT,CASRMQGAGWEKLFF
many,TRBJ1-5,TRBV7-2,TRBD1,TGTGCCAGCAGCACTCGACAGGGCTACAATCAGCCCCAGCATTTT,CASSTRQGYNQPQHF
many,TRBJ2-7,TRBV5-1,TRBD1,TGCGCCAGCAGCCCCCCGGGACAGTCCTACGAGCAGTACTTC,CASSPPGQSYEQYF
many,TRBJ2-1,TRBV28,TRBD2,TGTGCCAGCAGCCTTTATTTGGGACTAGCGGGAGGAGGCAACAATGAGCAGTTCTTC,CASSLYLGLAGGGNNEQFF
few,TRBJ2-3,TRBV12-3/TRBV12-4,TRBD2,TGTGCCAGCACCTCCCGTGGGACTAGCGGGGGGGCAGATACGCAGTATTTT,CASTSRGTSGGADTQYF
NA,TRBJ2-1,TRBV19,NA,TGTGCCAGTACCCCAACCTCGGGGGCATATGAGCAGTTCTTC,CASTPTSGAYEQFF
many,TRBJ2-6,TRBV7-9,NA,TGTGCCAGCAGCTTAAGGAGGGCTGGGGCCAACGTCCTGACTTTC,CASSLRRAGANVLTF
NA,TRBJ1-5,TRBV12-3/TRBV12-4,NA,TGTGCCAGCAGTTTCGGTCTAGAAGTTTTCAATCAGCCCCAGCATTTT,CASSFGLEVFNQPQHF
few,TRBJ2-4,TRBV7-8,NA,TGTGCCAGCAGCTTAGTAAGAGGGACGGGGGCCAAAAACATTCAGTACTTC,CASSLVRGTGAKNIQYF
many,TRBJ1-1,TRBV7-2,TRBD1,TGTGCCAGCAGCTTAGTGGGGACAGGGAGAAGGTACACTGAAGCTTTCTTT,CASSLVGTGRRYTEAFF
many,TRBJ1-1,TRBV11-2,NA,TGTGCCAGCAGCTTGATGAGACGGGGGGCGAGTACTGAAGCTTTCTTT,CASSLMRRGASTEAFF
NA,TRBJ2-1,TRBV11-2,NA,TGTGCCAGCACATCTGTTAGCGATGAGCAGTTCTTC,CASTSVSDEQFF
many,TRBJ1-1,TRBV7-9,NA,TGTGCCAGCAGATCTCGGGACGGTAACACTGAAGCTTTCTTT,CASRSRDGNTEAFF
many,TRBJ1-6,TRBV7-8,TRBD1,TGTGCCAGCAGCTTAAGGGACAGGGGCGATTCACCCCTCCACTTT,CASSLRDRGDSPLHF
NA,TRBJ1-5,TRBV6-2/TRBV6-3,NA,TGTGCCAGCAGTTACGTCCGAGGGGCTCCGGGCAATCAGCCCCAGCATTTT,CASSYVRGAPGNQPQHF
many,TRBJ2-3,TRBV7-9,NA,TGTGCCAGCAGCCTGACATCAGCCACAGATACGCAGTATTTT,CASSLTSATDTQYF
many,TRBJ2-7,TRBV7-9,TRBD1,TGTGCCAGCAGCTACCTGATCGGGACAGGGGTTAACGAGCAGTACTTC,CASSYLIGTGVNEQYF
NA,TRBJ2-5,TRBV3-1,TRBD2,TGTGCCAGCAGCCAAGGGGGACTAGCGGTTGGGAGAGAGACCCAGTACTTC,CASSQGGLAVGRETQYF
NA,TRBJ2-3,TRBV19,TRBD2,TGTGCCAGTAGTCCAAAACGCGGGAGGTGGTCGGATACGCAGTATTTT,CASSPKRGRWSDTQYF
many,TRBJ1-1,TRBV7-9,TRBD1,TGTGCCAGCAGCTTATCCGGACAGGGAGCTGAAGCTTTCTTT,CASSLSGQGAEAFF
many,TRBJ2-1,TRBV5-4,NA,TGTGCCAGCAGCTTCCTCCCACGAGGTGTCGGATACAATGAGCAGTTCTTC,CASSFLPRGVGYNEQFF
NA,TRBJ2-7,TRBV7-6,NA,TGTGCCAGCAGCTCCCTCGGAGGCGCCTACGAGCAGTACTTC,CASSSLGGAYEQYF
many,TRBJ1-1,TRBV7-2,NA,TGTGCCAGCAGCTTAGATTTCGGAAGGAACACTGAAGCTTTCTTT,CASSLDFGRNTEAFF
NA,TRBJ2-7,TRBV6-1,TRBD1,TGTGCCAGCAGTTACGGACAGGGGGCACCCTACGAGCAGTACTTC,CASSYGQGAPYEQYF
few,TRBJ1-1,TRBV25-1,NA,TGTGCCAGCAGTGCCGGGGCTGGGACTGAAGCTTTCTTT,CASSAGAGTEAFF
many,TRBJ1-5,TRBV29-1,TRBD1,TGCAGCGTTGCACAGGGGGGCAATCAGCCCCAGCATTTT,CSVAQGGNQPQHF
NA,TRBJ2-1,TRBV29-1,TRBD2,TGCAGCGTTGACGGGACTAGCGGGGGGTACAATGAGCAGTTCTTC,CSVDGTSGGYNEQFF
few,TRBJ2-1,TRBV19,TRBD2,TGTGCCAGTAGTGCCCGGACTAGCGGGAGGGATGAGCAGTTCTTC,CASSARTSGRDEQFF
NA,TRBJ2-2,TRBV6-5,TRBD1,TGTGCCAGCAGTTACTCTAGAGGACAGGGGACAAACACCGGGGAGCTGTTTTTT,CASSYSRGQGTNTGELFF
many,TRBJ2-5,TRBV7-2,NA,TGTGCCAGCAGCTTAGATAGGCGGGACCTTCAAGAGACCCAGTACTTC,CASSLDRRDLQETQYF
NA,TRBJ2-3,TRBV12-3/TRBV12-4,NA,TGTGCCAGCAGAAAATACTTCGGTACGCAGTATTTT,CASRKYFGTQYF
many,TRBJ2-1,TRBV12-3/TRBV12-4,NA,TGTGCCAGCAGTATCCCTCCCCCAGGTTCCTACAATGAGCAGTTCTTC,CASSIPPPGSYNEQFF
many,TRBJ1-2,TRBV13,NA,TGTGCCAGCAGCCCATCCGGACAGAGCTACTATGGCTACACCTTC,CASSPSGQSYYGYTF
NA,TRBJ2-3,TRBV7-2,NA,TGTGCCAGCAGCCTCTACGCTAGCACAGATACGCAGTATTTT,CASSLYASTDTQYF
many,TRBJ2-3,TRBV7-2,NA,TGTGCCAGCAGCGGTACCCTAAGAGATACGCAGTATTTT,CASSGTLRDTQYF
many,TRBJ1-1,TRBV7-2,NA,TGTGCCAGCAGCCTAACTACTAAGAACACTGAAGCTTTCTTT,CASSLTTKNTEAFF
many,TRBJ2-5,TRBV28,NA,TGTGCCAGCAGTCGACCGACAGGTTGGATGGAGACCCAGTACTTC,CASSRPTGWMETQYF
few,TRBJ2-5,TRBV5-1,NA,TGCGCCAGCAGCTTGAGGCGGTCGGAAGGGATGGAGACCCAGTACTTC,CASSLRRSEGMETQYF
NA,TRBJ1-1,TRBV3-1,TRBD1,TGTGCCAGCAACAAGGGACAGGGAAGCGCTGAAGCTTTCTTT,CASNKGQGSAEAFF
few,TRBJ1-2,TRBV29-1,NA,TGCAGCGTTGAATCGGGGCCAGGATATGGCTACACCTTC,CSVESGPGYGYTF
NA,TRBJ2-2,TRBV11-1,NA,TGTGCCAGCAGCTTTAACACCCTGACCGGGGAGCTGTTTTTT,CASSFNTLTGELFF
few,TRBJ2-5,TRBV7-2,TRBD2,TGTGCCAGCAGCTTGCGGGGGAACCAAGAGACCCAGTACTTC,CASSLRGNQETQYF
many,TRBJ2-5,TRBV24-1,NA,TGTGCCACCAGTGATTCATCGAGGGGACGGGAGACCCAGTACTTC,CATSDSSRGRETQYF
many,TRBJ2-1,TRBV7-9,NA,TGTGCCAGCAGTCTTAGTGAGGGTCCCTACAATGAGCAGTTCTTC,CASSLSEGPYNEQFF
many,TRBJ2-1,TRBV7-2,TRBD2,TGTGCCAGCAGCTTAGCTAGCGGGGGGTCTAAACGCAATGAGCAGTTCTTC,CASSLASGGSKRNEQFF
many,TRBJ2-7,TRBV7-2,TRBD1,TGTGCCAGCAGCTGGGGGACAGAGTCTTTCTACGAGCAGTACTTC,CASSWGTESFYEQYF
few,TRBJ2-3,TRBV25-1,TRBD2,TGTGCCAGCAGTGAATTAGGTCTAGCGGGAGGGCCTGCAGATACGCAGTATTTT,CASSELGLAGGPADTQYF
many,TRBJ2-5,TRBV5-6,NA,TGTGCCAGCAGCTGGGACCTAGGAGAGACCCAGTACTTC,CASSWDLGETQYF
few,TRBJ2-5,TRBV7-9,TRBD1,TGTGCCAGCAGCTTAGGACAGGGGACGCAAGAGACCCAGTACTTC,CASSLGQGTQETQYF
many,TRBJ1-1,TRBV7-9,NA,TGTGCCAGCAGCCGAGGCGGGACAGAAGCTTTCTTT,CASSRGGTEAFF